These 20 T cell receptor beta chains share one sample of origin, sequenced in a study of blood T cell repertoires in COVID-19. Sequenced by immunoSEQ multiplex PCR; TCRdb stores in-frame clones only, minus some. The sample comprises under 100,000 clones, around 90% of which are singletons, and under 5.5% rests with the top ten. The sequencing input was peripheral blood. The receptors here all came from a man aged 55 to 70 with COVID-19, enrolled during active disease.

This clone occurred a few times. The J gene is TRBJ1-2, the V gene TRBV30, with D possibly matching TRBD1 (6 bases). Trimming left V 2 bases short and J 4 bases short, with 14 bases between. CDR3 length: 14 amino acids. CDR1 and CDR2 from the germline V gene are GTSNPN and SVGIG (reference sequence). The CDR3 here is CAWSLGAPGYGYTF. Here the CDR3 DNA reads TGTGCCTGGAGTCTGGGGGCCCCGGGCTATGGCTACACCTTC.

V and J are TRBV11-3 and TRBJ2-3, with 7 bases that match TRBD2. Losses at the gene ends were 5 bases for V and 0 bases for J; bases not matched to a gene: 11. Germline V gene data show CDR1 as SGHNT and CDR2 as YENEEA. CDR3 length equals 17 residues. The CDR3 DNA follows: TGTGCCAGCAGCGGGTGGACCTATAGCGGGAGCACAGATACGCAGTATTTT. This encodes CASSGWTYSGSTDTQYF.

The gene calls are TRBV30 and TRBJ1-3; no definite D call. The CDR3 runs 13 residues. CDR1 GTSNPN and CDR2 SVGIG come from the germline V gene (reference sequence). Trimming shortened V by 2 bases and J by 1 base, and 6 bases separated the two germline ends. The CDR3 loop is CAWSTESGNTIYF. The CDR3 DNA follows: TGTGCCTGGAGTACGGAGTCTGGAAACACCATATATTTT.

CDR3 region: CASSLRDRGHLGNTIYF. The CDR3, as DNA: TGTGCCAGCAGCTTACGGGACAGGGGGCATCTTGGAAACACCATATATTTT. The chain carries TRBV11-3 and TRBJ1-3; the match to TRBD1 covers 12 bases. CDR3 length: 17 residues. Germline V CDR1 and CDR2: SGHNT, YENEEA. Trimming removed 2 bases from V and 3 bases from J; junction bases left unmatched: 5. The variable domain in full, with the rest retrieved from reference TRBV11-3 and TRBJ1-3, is EAGVVQSPRYKIIEKKQPVAFWCNPISGHNTLYWYLQNLGQGPELLIRYENEEAVDDSQLPKDRFSAERLKGVDSTLKIQPAELGDSAVYLCASSLRDRGHLGNTIYFGEGSWLTVV.

CDR3 DNA sequence: TGTGCCAGCTCAGCACAAAGGGGAGGTGTTCAGCCCCAGCATTTT. It specifies CASSAQRGGVQPQHF. The V gene is TRBV18, the J gene TRBJ1-5; a weak D match, TRBD1 (5 bases). V was clipped by 5 bases and J by 6 bases, with 17 bases between them. The CDR3 is made up of 15 amino acids. CDR1 is KGHSH, CDR2 LQKENI, per germline.

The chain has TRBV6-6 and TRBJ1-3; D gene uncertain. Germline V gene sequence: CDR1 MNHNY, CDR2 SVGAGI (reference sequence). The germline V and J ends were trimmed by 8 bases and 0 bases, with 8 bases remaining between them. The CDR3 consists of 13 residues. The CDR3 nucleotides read TGTGCCAGCGGTGACAACTCTGGAAACACCATATATTTT. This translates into CASGDNSGNTIYF.

CDR3 amino acids: CASSLAAGGTGGPIYGYTF. In nucleotides, the CDR3 is TGTGCCAGCAGCTTGGCCGCGGGTGGGACAGGGGGTCCGATATATGGCTACACCTTC. This chain joins TRBV5-4 and TRBJ1-2, with 11 bases matching TRBD1. V dropped 0 bases and J dropped 5; count of bases not matched to a gene: 15. The CDR3 sequence is 19 residues long. Germline CDR1 and CDR2: SGHNT and YYREEE (reference sequence).

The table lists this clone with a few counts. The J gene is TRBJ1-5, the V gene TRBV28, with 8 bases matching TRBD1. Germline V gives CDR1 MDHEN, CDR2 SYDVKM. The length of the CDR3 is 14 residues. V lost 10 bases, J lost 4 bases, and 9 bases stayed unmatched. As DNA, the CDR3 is TGTGCCACAGCCACGACAGGGGAAAATCAGCCCCAGCATTTT. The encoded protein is CATATTGENQPQHF.

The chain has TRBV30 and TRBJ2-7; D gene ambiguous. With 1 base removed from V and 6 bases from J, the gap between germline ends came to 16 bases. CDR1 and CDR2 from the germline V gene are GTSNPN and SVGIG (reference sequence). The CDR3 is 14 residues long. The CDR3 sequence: CAWSGRAFLGEQYF. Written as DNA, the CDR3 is TGTGCCTGGAGTGGAAGAGCGTTCCTTGGCGAGCAGTACTTC.

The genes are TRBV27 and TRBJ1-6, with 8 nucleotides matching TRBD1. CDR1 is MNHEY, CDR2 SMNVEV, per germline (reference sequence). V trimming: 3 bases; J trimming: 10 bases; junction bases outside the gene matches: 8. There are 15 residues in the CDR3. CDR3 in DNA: TGTGCCAGCAGTTTGGACTCCAGGGGGCGGTCACCCCTCCACTTT. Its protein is CASSLDSRGRSPLHF.

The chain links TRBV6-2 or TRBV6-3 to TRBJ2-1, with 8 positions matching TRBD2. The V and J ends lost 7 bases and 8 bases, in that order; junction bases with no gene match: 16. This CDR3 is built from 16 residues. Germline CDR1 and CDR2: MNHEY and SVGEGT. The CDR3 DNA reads TGTGCCAGCACCCCCCACACCGGACTAGCAGTTGATGAGCAGTTCTTC. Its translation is CASTPHTGLAVDEQFF.

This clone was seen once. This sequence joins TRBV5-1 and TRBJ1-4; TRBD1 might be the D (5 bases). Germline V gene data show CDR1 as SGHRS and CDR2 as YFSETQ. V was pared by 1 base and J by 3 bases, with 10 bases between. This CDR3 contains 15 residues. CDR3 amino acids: CASSLNRGPNEKLFF. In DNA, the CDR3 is TGCGCCAGCAGCTTGAATAGGGGCCCTAATGAAAAACTGTTTTTT. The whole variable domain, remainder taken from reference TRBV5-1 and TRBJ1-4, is KAGVTQTPRYLIKTRGQQVTLSCSPISGHRSVSWYQQTPGQGLQFLFEYFSETQRNKGNFPGRFSGRQFSNSRSEMNVSTLELGDSALYLCASSLNRGPNEKLFFGSGTQLSVL.

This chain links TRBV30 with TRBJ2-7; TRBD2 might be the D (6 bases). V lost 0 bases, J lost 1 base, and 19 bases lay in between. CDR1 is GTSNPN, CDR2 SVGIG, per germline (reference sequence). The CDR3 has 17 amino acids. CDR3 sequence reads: CAWSVPIIGGWSYEQYF. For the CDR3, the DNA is TGTGCCTGGAGTGTACCCATAATCGGAGGGTGGTCCTACGAGCAGTACTTC.

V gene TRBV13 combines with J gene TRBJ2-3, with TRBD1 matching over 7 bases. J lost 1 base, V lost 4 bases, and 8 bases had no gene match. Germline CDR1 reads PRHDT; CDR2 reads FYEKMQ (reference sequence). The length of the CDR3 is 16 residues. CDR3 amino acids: CASSYSRTGGTDTQYF. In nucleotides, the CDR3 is TGTGCCAGCAGCTACTCTAGGACAGGAGGCACAGATACGCAGTATTTT.

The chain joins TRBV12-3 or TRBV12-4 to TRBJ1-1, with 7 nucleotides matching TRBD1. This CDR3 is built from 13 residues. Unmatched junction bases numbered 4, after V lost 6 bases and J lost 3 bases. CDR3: CASSPDRDTEAFF. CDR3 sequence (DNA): TGTGCCAGCAGCCCCGACAGGGACACTGAAGCTTTCTTT.

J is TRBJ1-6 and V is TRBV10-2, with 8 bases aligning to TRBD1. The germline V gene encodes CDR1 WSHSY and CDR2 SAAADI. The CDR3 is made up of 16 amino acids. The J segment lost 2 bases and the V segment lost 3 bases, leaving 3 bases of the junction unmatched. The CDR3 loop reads CASSEQGVPYNSPLHF. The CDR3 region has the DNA TGCGCCAGCAGTGAACAGGGGGTCCCCTATAATTCACCCCTCCACTTT.

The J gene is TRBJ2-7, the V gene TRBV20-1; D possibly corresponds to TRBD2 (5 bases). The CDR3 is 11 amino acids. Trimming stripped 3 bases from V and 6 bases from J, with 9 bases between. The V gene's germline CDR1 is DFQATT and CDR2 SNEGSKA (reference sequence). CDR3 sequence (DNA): TGCAGTGCTAGCGGGGAATCCGAGCAGTACTTC. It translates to CSASGESEQYF.

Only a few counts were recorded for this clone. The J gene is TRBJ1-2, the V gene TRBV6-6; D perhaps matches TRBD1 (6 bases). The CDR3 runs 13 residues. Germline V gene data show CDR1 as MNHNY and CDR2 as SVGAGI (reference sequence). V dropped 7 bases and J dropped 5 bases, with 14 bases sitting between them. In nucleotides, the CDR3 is TGTGCCAGCATCGACAGGACTAGATATGGCTACACCTTC. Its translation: CASIDRTRYGYTF.

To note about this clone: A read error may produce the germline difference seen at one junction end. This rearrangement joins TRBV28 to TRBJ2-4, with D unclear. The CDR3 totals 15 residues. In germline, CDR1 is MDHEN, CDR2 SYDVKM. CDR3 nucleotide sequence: TGTGCCACCAGTGCTCGTACTATAGCCAAAAACATTCAGTACTTC. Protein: CATSARTIAKNIQYF.

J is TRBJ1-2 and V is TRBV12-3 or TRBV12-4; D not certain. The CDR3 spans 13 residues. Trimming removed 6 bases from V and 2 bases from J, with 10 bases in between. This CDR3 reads CASRQTGNYGYTF. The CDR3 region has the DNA TGTGCCAGCAGACAGACGGGAAACTATGGCTACACCTTC.